One sample yielded the 16 T cell receptor beta chains listed below, sequenced in a study of response to subunit inactivated influenza vaccine. TCRdb re-analysed the RT-PCR reads in MiXCR, keeping a single row per CDR3 protein. In the table there are 500,000 to 600,000 distinct CDR3 sequences, more than 15% of which are singletons. This specimen was CD4+ T cells sorted from PBMCs, taken approximately 25 months after vaccination. The receptor source for this set is a man in his fifties or sixties who received an inactivated influenza vaccine.

A few counts support this clonotype. The chain has TRBV5-1 and TRBJ2-3; TRBD2 agrees at 8 bases. Per the germline V gene, CDR1 is SGHRS and CDR2 is YFSETQ. This CDR3 comprises 14 residues. After removal of 5 bases from V and 2 bases from J, the junction contained 4 bases not matched to a gene. CDR3 residues: CASREAGDTDTQYF. The CDR3, as DNA: TGCGCCAGCAGGGAAGCGGGGGACACAGATACGCAGTATTTT.

In its sample, this clonotype was seen many times. V gene TRBV5-1 combines with J gene TRBJ2-5; D call uncertain. V was shortened by 3 bases and J by 2 bases, with 11 bases between the two germline ends. The CDR3 loop spans 14 amino acids. The germline V gene has CDR1 SGHRS and CDR2 YFSETQ. The CDR3 DNA reads as TGCGCCAGCAGCTCCATGGGCGTTCAAGAGACCCAGTACTTC. As protein: CASSSMGVQETQYF.

This clonotype was found a few times. The V and J genes are TRBV6-2 or TRBV6-3 and TRBJ2-2, with TRBD1 matching 9 bases. The CDR3 runs to 15 residues. The germline V gene encodes CDR1 MNHEY and CDR2 SVGEGT. Trimming cost V 6 bases and J 1 base; bases outside gene matches: 3. This CDR3 reads CASRTGGQNTGELFF. The DNA of the CDR3 is TGTGCCAGCAGAACAGGGGGCCAGAACACCGGGGAGCTGTTTTTT.

This sequence joins TRBV27 and TRBJ2-5, with D perhaps matching TRBD1 (6 bases). Trimming pared 4 bases from V and 1 base from J, leaving 7 bases between. CDR3 size: 13 residues. Germline values: CDR1 MNHEY, CDR2 SMNVEV (reference sequence). The CDR3 nucleotides are TGTGCCAGCAGTTGGACAGCCCAAGAGACCCAGTACTTC. Encoded protein: CASSWTAQETQYF.

A note on this clonotype: Relative to the germline gene, one junction end is altered; a read error may explain this. The rearrangement joins TRBV4-3 to TRBJ2-7; possibly TRBD1 for D (5 bases). CDR3 size: 13 residues. Looked up from germline, CDR1 is LGHNA and CDR2 is YSLEER. CDR3 nucleotides: TGCGCCAGCAGCCTTGTAGAGAGACAGAGCAAAGACTTC. Translated: CASSLVERQSKDF.

This clonotype was counted many times. The chain combines TRBV7-9 with TRBJ1-1, with D hard to call. Trimming shortened V by 2 bases and J by 2 bases, and 9 bases separated the two germline ends. This CDR3 contains 14 residues. CDR1 and CDR2 (germline): SEHNR, FQNEAQ (reference sequence). CDR3 DNA sequence: TGTGCCAGCAGCTTACATGAGGGTAACACTGAAGCTTTCTTT. The encoded protein is CASSLHEGNTEAFF.

This clonotype was found many times. The chain couples TRBV20-1 to TRBJ1-5; 7 bases align to TRBD1. V shed 5 bases, J shed 7 bases, and the junction held 5 bases outside the gene matches. The germline V gene has CDR1 DFQATT and CDR2 SNEGSKA (reference sequence). This CDR3 region has 12 residues. CDR3 DNA: TGCAGTGCTTCGACAGGGAGGCAGCCCCAGCATTTT. Amino acid sequence: CSASTGRQPQHF.

Points on this clonotype: A read error may account for a junction end that differs from germline. The chain carries TRBV28 and TRBJ2-3, with 15 bases that match TRBD2. Germline V gene lookup returns CDR1 MDHEN and CDR2 SYDVKM. The CDR3 length is 18 residues. This CDR3 is CASSPSGGLAGGTETQYF. The CDR3 nucleotides are TGTGCCAGCAGTCCCTCCGGGGGACTAGCGGGGGGCACAGAGACGCAGTATTTT.

At least ten counts were recorded for this clonotype. V usage is TRBV4-1 and J usage is TRBJ2-1; 11 bases are a match to TRBD2. Trimming cost V 5 bases and J 3 bases; bases outside gene matches: 3. From germline, CDR1 is MGHRA and CDR2 YSYEKL. The CDR3 length is 15 residues. The CDR3 region is CASSKGLADYNEQFF. DNA for the CDR3: TGCGCCAGCAGCAAGGGACTAGCGGACTACAATGAGCAGTTCTTC.

CDR3 sequence reads: CASSNQGNTEAFF. The CDR3 nucleotides read TGTGCCAGCAGTAACCAGGGAAACACTGAAGCTTTCTTT. The genes are TRBV12-3 or TRBV12-4 and TRBJ1-1; maybe TRBD1 (5 bases). The V gene lost 5 bases and the J gene lost 2 bases, with 9 bases spanning the gap. The length of the CDR3 is 13 residues.

The J gene is TRBJ2-2, the V gene TRBV5-1; D gene ambiguous. This CDR3 spans 13 amino acids. The V end lost 1 base, the J end lost 5 bases, and 6 bases lay between the germline ends. Per germline, CDR1 SGHRS and CDR2 YFSETQ. CDR3 coding DNA: TGCGCCAGCAGCTTGAAGGTTACCGGGGAGCTGTTTTTT. This sequence encodes CASSLKVTGELFF.

This sequence joins TRBV15 and TRBJ1-4; maybe TRBD1 (6 bases). The CDR3 contains 14 residues. V lost 5 bases to trimming and J lost 8 bases, with 15 bases between them. Germline V gives CDR1 LNHNV, CDR2 YYDKDF (reference sequence). Written as DNA, the CDR3 is TGTGCCACCAGCCGCGGGGGGCCGGGCGAAAAACTGTTTTTT. It is translated as CATSRGGPGEKLFF. Based on the CDR3 plus reference TRBV15 and TRBJ1-4, the full variable domain is DAMVIQNPRYQVTQFGKPVTLSCSQTLNHNVMYWYQQKSSQAPKLLFHYYDKDFNNEADTPDNFQSRRPNTSFCFLDIRSPGLGDTAMYLCATSRGGPGEKLFFGSGTQLSVL.

The V gene is TRBV12-3 or TRBV12-4, the J gene TRBJ2-7; 7 bases map to TRBD1. CDR3 length: 15 residues. V shed 2 bases, J shed 3 bases, and the junction held 7 bases outside the gene matches. In nucleotides, the CDR3 is TGTGCCAGCAGTTTAAGGGGGCAGTTATTCTACGAGCAGTACTTC. It codes for CASSLRGQLFYEQYF.

This clonotype was counted a few times. The rearrangement links TRBV9 to TRBJ2-3, with a tentative D call TRBD2 (5 bases). The CDR3 loop spans 18 amino acids. The germline gives CDR1 SGDLS, CDR2 YYNGEE. V was cut by 0 bases and J by 9 bases, with 26 bases left in between. CDR3 sequence: CASSVGPTSRTSAPTQYF. DNA of the CDR3: TGTGCCAGCAGCGTAGGCCCCACGAGCAGGACTTCCGCTCCCACGCAGTATTTT.

The chain links TRBV25-1 to TRBJ1-2; 7 bases agree with TRBD1. The V and J ends lost 5 bases and 5 bases, in that order; junction bases with no gene match: 5. Germline assignment: CDR1 MGHDK and CDR2 SYGVNS. CDR3 length: 13 residues. For the CDR3, the DNA is TGTGCCAGCAGTAAGGGGACAGCATATGGCTACACCTTC. It encodes CASSKGTAYGYTF.

This clonotype was seen ten or more times. The CDR3 loop reads CSARDRRQHQYF. The CDR3 bases are TGCAGTGCTAGAGATCGTCGACAGCATCAGTACTTC. The chain links TRBV20-1 to TRBJ2-5; tentatively, D is TRBD1 (5 bases). Trimming shortened V by 0 bases and J by 11 bases, and 13 bases separated the two germline ends. Germline V gives CDR1 DFQATT, CDR2 SNEGSKA (reference sequence). The CDR3 runs 12 residues.